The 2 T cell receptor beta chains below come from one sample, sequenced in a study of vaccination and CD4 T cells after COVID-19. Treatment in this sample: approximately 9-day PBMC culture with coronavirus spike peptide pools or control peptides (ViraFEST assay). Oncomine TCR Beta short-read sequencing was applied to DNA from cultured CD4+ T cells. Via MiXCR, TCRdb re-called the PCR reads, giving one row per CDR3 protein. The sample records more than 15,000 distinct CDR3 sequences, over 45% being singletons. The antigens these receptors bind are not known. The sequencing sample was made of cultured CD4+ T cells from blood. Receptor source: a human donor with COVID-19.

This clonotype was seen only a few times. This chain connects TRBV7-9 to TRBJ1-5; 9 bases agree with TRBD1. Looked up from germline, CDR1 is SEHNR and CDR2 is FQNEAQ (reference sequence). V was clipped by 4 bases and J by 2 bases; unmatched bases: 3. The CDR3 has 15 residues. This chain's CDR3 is CASSSQGAGNQPQHF. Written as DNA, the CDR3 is TGTGCCAGCAGCTCACAGGGGGCTGGCAATCAGCCCCAGCATTTT.

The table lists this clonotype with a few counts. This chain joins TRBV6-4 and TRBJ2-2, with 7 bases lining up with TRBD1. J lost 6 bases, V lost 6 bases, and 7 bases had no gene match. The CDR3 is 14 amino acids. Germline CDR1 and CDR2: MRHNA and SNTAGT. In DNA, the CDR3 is TGTGCCAGCAGACCGGACAGGTTATCCGGGGAGCTGTTTTTT. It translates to CASRPDRLSGELFF.